This T cell receptor (beta chain) originates from a study of siplizumab effects on memory and regulatory T cells. Whole-study results and caveats: Mapping to unstimulated subsets was achieved for only a minor fraction of alloreactive clones.

With respect to this clone: Its antigen is not identified.

Sequencing used immunoSEQ multiplex PCR; TCRdb keeps in-frame clones, though not all of them. The sample lists around 100,000 clones; around 90% were seen once. The TCR sequence derives from a human donor in good health. Material: CD4+ T cells sorted from blood.

The CDR3 nucleotides are TGTGCCAGCTCACCACCGGGGACGTACGAGCAGTACTTC. This codes for CASSPPGTYEQYF. This chain joins TRBV18 and TRBJ2-7; perhaps D is TRBD1 or TRBD2 (5 bases each). This CDR3 has 13 amino acids. Germline V gene lookup returns CDR1 KGHSH and CDR2 LQKENI. The V end lost 0 bases, the J end lost 4 bases, and 7 bases lay between the germline ends.